This is a list of T cell receptor beta chains from one sample in a study of memory CD4+ T cells and cytomegalovirus serostatus. Libraries were prepared by immunoSEQ multiplex PCR; TCRdb keeps only in-frame clonotypes and omits some of them. Of tens of thousands of clones in the sample, 80% to 85% were seen once. Sequencing was carried out using memory CD4+ T cells from blood. All receptors derive from an adult in good health and CMV-seropositive. Each CDR3 is given with its conserved first and last residue. The order of the fields is J gene, CDR3 length, clone size, V gene, D gene, CDR3 protein, CDR3 DNA. The D gene is left open where the match is weak. Where a row states a size, it is once, few, many or the class of an expanded clone; other rows omit it.

j_call: TRBJ1-1; cdr3_length: 12; clone_size: -; v_call: TRBV11-2; d_call: -; cdr3_aa: CASSLQTTEAFF; cdr3_nt: TGTGCCAGCAGCTTACAAACCACTGAAGCTTTCTTT
j_call: TRBJ2-5; cdr3_length: 17; clone_size: once; v_call: TRBV7-9; d_call: TRBD2; cdr3_aa: CASSPLWERGGPGTQYF; cdr3_nt: TGTGCCAGCAGCCCCCTGTGGGAGCGGGGGGGCCCCGGGACCCAGTACTTC
j_call: TRBJ1-1; cdr3_length: 14; clone_size: -; v_call: TRBV27; d_call: -; cdr3_aa: CASSSLLGGTEAFF; cdr3_nt: TGTGCCAGCAGTTCGTTGTTGGGGGGCACTGAAGCTTTCTTT
j_call: TRBJ1-3; cdr3_length: 15; clone_size: -; v_call: TRBV19; d_call: -; cdr3_aa: CASSSTGRSGNTIYF; cdr3_nt: TGTGCCAGTAGTTCGACAGGTCGCTCTGGAAACACCATATATTTT
j_call: TRBJ1-1; cdr3_length: 14; clone_size: -; v_call: TRBV5-8; d_call: -; cdr3_aa: CASSLLPLNTEAFF; cdr3_nt: TGTGCCAGCAGCTTGCTCCCCCTGAACACTGAAGCTTTCTTT
j_call: TRBJ2-5; cdr3_length: 15; clone_size: -; v_call: TRBV5-5; d_call: TRBD2; cdr3_aa: CASSLVAGGGETQYF; cdr3_nt: TGTGCCAGCAGCTTGGTGGCGGGGGGAGGGGAGACCCAGTACTTC
j_call: TRBJ2-3; cdr3_length: 12; clone_size: -; v_call: TRBV7-3; d_call: -; cdr3_aa: CASSLTGDTQYF; cdr3_nt: TGTGCCAGCAGCTTGACCGGGGATACGCAGTATTTT
j_call: TRBJ1-2; cdr3_length: 16; clone_size: once; v_call: TRBV7-2; d_call: -; cdr3_aa: CASSLGIKEGTYGYTF; cdr3_nt: TGTGCCAGCAGCTTAGGGATCAAGGAAGGGACCTATGGCTACACCTTC
j_call: TRBJ2-7; cdr3_length: 14; clone_size: -; v_call: TRBV11-1; d_call: -; cdr3_aa: CASSLGRGMGEQYF; cdr3_nt: TGTGCCAGCAGCTTAGGACGGGGGATGGGCGAGCAGTACTTC
j_call: TRBJ1-1; cdr3_length: 14; clone_size: -; v_call: TRBV6-5; d_call: TRBD1; cdr3_aa: CASRRPGQGTEAFF; cdr3_nt: TGTGCCAGCAGAAGACCGGGACAGGGAACTGAAGCTTTCTTT
j_call: TRBJ2-1; cdr3_length: 15; clone_size: few; v_call: TRBV10-3; d_call: TRBD2; cdr3_aa: CAIRGTRDDYNEQFF; cdr3_nt: TGTGCCATCAGGGGGACTAGAGACGATTACAATGAGCAGTTCTTC
j_call: TRBJ1-6; cdr3_length: 14; clone_size: -; v_call: TRBV6-1; d_call: TRBD1; cdr3_aa: CASKGQGALSPLHF; cdr3_nt: TGTGCCAGCAAAGGACAGGGGGCTTTGTCACCCCTCCACTTT
j_call: TRBJ1-4; cdr3_length: 10; clone_size: -; v_call: TRBV20-1; d_call: -; cdr3_aa: CSARREKLFF; cdr3_nt: TGCAGTGCTAGGAGGGAAAAACTGTTTTTT
j_call: TRBJ1-3; cdr3_length: 13; clone_size: once; v_call: TRBV7-8; d_call: -; cdr3_aa: CASSLGAGNTIYF; cdr3_nt: TGTGCCAGCAGCTTAGGAGCTGGAAACACCATATATTTT
j_call: TRBJ2-5; cdr3_length: 14; clone_size: -; v_call: TRBV7-7; d_call: -; cdr3_aa: CASSPEPAVETQYF; cdr3_nt: TGTGCTAGCAGCCCGGAGCCGGCGGTTGAGACCCAGTACTTC
j_call: TRBJ2-7; cdr3_length: 14; clone_size: once; v_call: TRBV5-1; d_call: TRBD1; cdr3_aa: CASSLGDRVNEQYF; cdr3_nt: TGCGCCAGCAGCTTGGGGGACAGGGTCAACGAGCAGTACTTC
j_call: TRBJ1-1; cdr3_length: 13; clone_size: -; v_call: TRBV29-1; d_call: -; cdr3_aa: CSGDWRGGTEAFF; cdr3_nt: TGCAGCGGGGACTGGCGGGGCGGAACTGAAGCTTTCTTT
j_call: TRBJ1-1; cdr3_length: 13; clone_size: -; v_call: TRBV15; d_call: -; cdr3_aa: CATSRVRRTEAFF; cdr3_nt: TGTGCCACCAGCAGAGTTCGGAGAACTGAAGCTTTCTTT
j_call: TRBJ1-3; cdr3_length: 15; clone_size: -; v_call: TRBV2; d_call: TRBD1; cdr3_aa: CASSGDRRFGNTIYF; cdr3_nt: TGTGCCAGCAGTGGGGACAGACGGTTTGGAAACACCATATATTTT
j_call: TRBJ1-2; cdr3_length: 15; clone_size: once; v_call: TRBV30; d_call: -; cdr3_aa: CAWSHRALVRSGYTF; cdr3_nt: TGTGCCTGGAGTCACCGCGCCTTAGTAAGAAGTGGCTACACCTTC
j_call: TRBJ2-1; cdr3_length: 18; clone_size: -; v_call: TRBV5-1; d_call: TRBD1; cdr3_aa: CASSDRTGIPIQGNEQFF; cdr3_nt: TGCGCCAGCAGCGACAGGACAGGGATTCCCATTCAGGGAAATGAGCAGTTCTTC
j_call: TRBJ2-1; cdr3_length: 13; clone_size: -; v_call: TRBV14; d_call: -; cdr3_aa: CASSPWQGSEQFF; cdr3_nt: TGTGCCAGCAGCCCATGGCAGGGGAGTGAGCAGTTCTTC
j_call: TRBJ1-6; cdr3_length: 15; clone_size: few; v_call: TRBV19; d_call: -; cdr3_aa: CASSIASRDNSPLHF; cdr3_nt: TGTGCCAGTAGTATAGCTAGCAGGGACAATTCACCCCTCCACTTT
j_call: TRBJ2-7; cdr3_length: 12; clone_size: -; v_call: TRBV19; d_call: -; cdr3_aa: CASSIQGYEQYF; cdr3_nt: TGTGCCAGTAGTATTCAGGGCTACGAGCAGTACTTC
j_call: TRBJ1-2; cdr3_length: 13; clone_size: -; v_call: TRBV6-5; d_call: TRBD1; cdr3_aa: CASSIGEGGSYTF; cdr3_nt: TGTGCCAGCAGCATCGGGGAAGGGGGCAGCTACACCTTC
j_call: TRBJ1-2; cdr3_length: 16; clone_size: -; v_call: TRBV7-9; d_call: -; cdr3_aa: CASSSQKAAGSYGYTF; cdr3_nt: TGTGCCAGCAGCTCGCAGAAGGCGGCCGGATCCTATGGCTACACCTTC
j_call: TRBJ2-1; cdr3_length: 11; clone_size: few; v_call: TRBV11-2; d_call: -; cdr3_aa: CASSPSDEQFF; cdr3_nt: TGTGCCAGCAGCCCCTCCGATGAGCAGTTCTTC
j_call: TRBJ1-2; cdr3_length: 15; clone_size: -; v_call: TRBV6-1; d_call: TRBD1; cdr3_aa: CASSQVGQGAWGYTF; cdr3_nt: TGTGCCAGCAGTCAGGTGGGACAGGGGGCATGGGGCTACACCTTC
j_call: TRBJ1-6; cdr3_length: 14; clone_size: -; v_call: TRBV5-6; d_call: -; cdr3_aa: CASSSATGYSPLHF; cdr3_nt: TGTGCCAGCAGCTCGGCAACGGGATACTCACCCCTCCACTTT
j_call: TRBJ1-4; cdr3_length: 15; clone_size: -; v_call: TRBV4-2; d_call: TRBD1; cdr3_aa: CASRQGEVTNEKLFF; cdr3_nt: TGTGCCAGCAGGCAGGGGGAAGTAACTAATGAAAAACTGTTTTTT
j_call: TRBJ1-1; cdr3_length: 14; clone_size: few; v_call: TRBV29-1; d_call: -; cdr3_aa: CSVEERSANTEAFF; cdr3_nt: TGCAGCGTTGAAGAACGGTCCGCGAACACTGAAGCTTTCTTT
j_call: TRBJ1-6; cdr3_length: 15; clone_size: -; v_call: TRBV28; d_call: TRBD1; cdr3_aa: CASSLPRGKNSPLHF; cdr3_nt: TGTGCCAGCAGTTTGCCCAGGGGGAAGAATTCACCCCTCCACTTT
j_call: TRBJ1-3; cdr3_length: 16; clone_size: -; v_call: TRBV19; d_call: TRBD1; cdr3_aa: CASSILGTGNGNTIYF; cdr3_nt: TGTGCCAGTAGTATCCTGGGGACAGGGAATGGAAACACCATATATTTT
j_call: TRBJ1-1; cdr3_length: 13; clone_size: once; v_call: TRBV7-2; d_call: -; cdr3_aa: CASSLGVYTEAFF; cdr3_nt: TGTGCCAGCAGCTTAGGGGTGTACACTGAAGCTTTCTTT
j_call: TRBJ2-7; cdr3_length: 13; clone_size: -; v_call: TRBV7-2; d_call: -; cdr3_aa: CASSRDVPEGQYF; cdr3_nt: TGTGCCAGCAGCCGGGACGTACCCGAGGGGCAGTACTTC
j_call: TRBJ2-7; cdr3_length: 12; clone_size: -; v_call: TRBV7-6; d_call: -; cdr3_aa: CASSSGNREQYF; cdr3_nt: TGTGCCAGCAGCTCAGGGAATCGCGAGCAGTACTTC
j_call: TRBJ1-1; cdr3_length: 14; clone_size: -; v_call: TRBV11-2; d_call: -; cdr3_aa: CASSLPTGSTEAFF; cdr3_nt: TGTGCCAGCAGCTTACCTACGGGCAGCACTGAAGCTTTCTTT
j_call: TRBJ2-3; cdr3_length: 14; clone_size: -; v_call: TRBV6-6; d_call: TRBD2; cdr3_aa: CASSYSTSPDTQYF; cdr3_nt: TGTGCCAGCAGTTACTCGACTAGCCCAGATACGCAGTATTTT
j_call: TRBJ1-1; cdr3_length: 14; clone_size: -; v_call: TRBV5-1; d_call: -; cdr3_aa: CASSLYGTNTEAFF; cdr3_nt: TGCGCCAGCAGCTTGTACGGGACCAACACTGAAGCTTTCTTT
j_call: TRBJ1-2; cdr3_length: 13; clone_size: -; v_call: TRBV30; d_call: TRBD1; cdr3_aa: CAWSVQGGEGYTF; cdr3_nt: TGTGCCTGGAGTGTACAGGGGGGAGAGGGCTACACCTTC